The source of this TCR beta chain is a study of a mutant IDH1 vaccine in newly diagnosed glioma. Trimming at V came to 1 base and at J to 4 bases, leaving 4 bases not matched to a gene. This CDR3 region has 16 residues. Germline V CDR1 and CDR2: SGHNT, YENEEA. Sample time point: baseline, week 1 (first vaccination visit). The treatment was: pre-vaccination baseline after standard-of-care therapy. TCRdb's copy holds only in-frame clones and misses some; the assay was immunoSEQ multiplex PCR. The data show about 92,000 clones, 83% seen once. V usage is TRBV11-3 and J usage is TRBJ2-3, with 11 bases identical to TRBD2. This sequence was found in a woman aged 50 to 60 with glioma. The material sequenced was PBMCs, taken from a glioma patient treated with radiotherapy, temozolomide or both. The CDR3 here is CASSLGLAGGADTQYF. DNA of the CDR3: TGTGCCAGCAGCTTAGGGCTAGCGGGAGGCGCAGATACGCAGTATTTT.